This TCR beta chain was found in a study of beta chain features in type 1 diabetes. Heparinised blood was drawn once per donor, averaging about 0.11 L. V was clipped by 3 bases and J by 0 bases, with 8 bases between them. CDR3 length: 14 residues. Germline-derived CDR1 and CDR2 are SEHNR and FQNEAQ (reference sequence). Every isolated RNA sample was fully reverse transcribed, so sequencing captured expressed TCRB transcripts. Using immunoSEQ multiplex PCR, the repertoire was profiled, and TCRdb retains in-frame clones only, with some absent. This sample has about 710,000 clones; around 15% occur once, and the top ten carry approximately 0.039%. About this clone itself: Antigen: not known.

Overall study findings and caveats: Comparison showed that naive, central memory and Treg TCRB repertoires appeared more similar among patients than among healthy donors. When Type 1 diabetes patients were examined, their TCRB CDR3s proved moderately but significantly shorter in all four CD4+ subsets. HLA influence on TCRB rearrangement stayed unresolved here. There were fewer insertions and more deletions at the VDJ junctions of type 1 diabetes patients.

What was sequenced was naive CD4+ T cells from blood. The TCR was taken from a man younger than 30 with type 1 diabetes. The chain links TRBV7-9 to TRBJ1-2; the D is unclear. This CDR3 reads CASSLWNSNYGYTF. The CDR3 DNA reads as TGTGCCAGCAGCTTGTGGAATTCTAACTATGGCTACACCTTC. The variable domain in full, completed from reference TRBV7-9 and TRBJ1-2, reads DTGVSQNPRHKITKRGQNVTFRCDPISEHNRLYWYRQTLGQGPEFLTYFQNEAQLEKSRLLSDRFSAERPKGSFSTLEIQRTEQGDSAMYLCASSLWNSNYGYTFGSGTRLTVV.